This TCR beta chain appears in the sequencing data of a study of T cell responses to AZD1222 COVID-19 vaccine. Findings and caveats of the study: Donors, mostly white British, included more females; clonal diversity was possibly underestimated.

In the case of this clone: Its antigen is currently unknown.

Data came from immunoSEQ multiplex PCR; TCRdb stores just in-frame clones and leaves some out. The sample lists about 99,000 clones; around 90% were seen once. The germline V gene encodes CDR1 SGHAT and CDR2 FQNNGV. There are 15 residues in the CDR3. The ends were cut back, 3 bases at V and 5 bases at J, with 17 bases in the middle. The rearrangement joins TRBV11-2 to TRBJ2-7; no reliable D call. This clonotype was obtained from an adult in good health. The material was peripheral blood, obtained on day 0 of AZD1222 vaccination. The CDR3 nucleotides read TGTGCCAGCAGCTTTATGGCCGTGGCGGCGCACGAGCAGTACTTC. It encodes CASSFMAVAAHEQYF. Full variable domain (rest looked up from reference TRBV11-2 and TRBJ2-7): EAGVAQSPRYKIIEKRQSVAFWCNPISGHATLYWYQQILGQGPKLLIQFQNNGVVDDSQLPKDRFSAERLKGVDSTLKIQPAKLEDSAVYLCASSFMAVAAHEQYFGPGTRLTVT.